These 28 T cell receptor beta chains share one sample of origin, sequenced in a study of T cell repertoires in cytomegalovirus infection. These receptors' targets are unknown. TCRdb itself ran the reads through MiXCR, one entry per CDR3 protein. The data show roughly 700,000 distinct CDR3 sequences, about 33% seen once. Sequences were derived from cultured PBMCs, sampled from culture after CMV antigen stimulation. These receptors all stem from a human donor in good health (CMV status not recorded). Some clones in this sample may be carry-over from other donors' samples.

The V gene is TRBV12-3 or TRBV12-4, the J gene TRBJ1-2; 8 bases align to TRBD1. This CDR3 region has 19 residues. V lost 4 bases, J lost 4 bases, and 20 bases stayed unmatched. CDR3 residues: CASSYPFDRGFSVGYGYTF. CDR3 nucleotide sequence: TGTGCCAGCAGTTACCCTTTCGACAGGGGATTTAGTGTTGGCTATGGCTACACCTTC.

This clonotype was seen only a few times. The J gene is TRBJ1-1, the V gene TRBV12-3 or TRBV12-4, with no clear D. CDR3 length: 13 residues. Trimming pared 5 bases from V and 7 bases from J, leaving 14 bases between. The CDR3 DNA reads TGTGCCAGCAGTCGGGCAGAAGAGGATGAAGCTTTCTTT. This translates into CASSRAEEDEAFF.

The chain uses TRBV18 and TRBJ1-2; D might be TRBD1 (5 bases). CDR1 is KGHSH and CDR2 is LQKENI in the germline V gene. The CDR3 loop spans 17 amino acids. The V end was cut by 5 bases, the J end by 3 bases, with 22 bases between. DNA for the CDR3: TGTGCCAGCTCAATGACTTCCGGGACGTCCGCACACTATGGCTACACCTTC. The encoded protein is CASSMTSGTSAHYGYTF.

This clonotype was recorded a few times. The chain couples TRBV6-1 to TRBJ2-3; D gene unclear. This CDR3 has 12 residues. CDR1 and CDR2 from the germline V gene are MNHNS and SASEGT. The V gene lost 2 bases and the J gene lost 5 bases, with 5 bases spanning the gap. CDR3 coding DNA: TGTGCCAGCAGTGAATACGTAGATACGCAGTATTTT. Translated: CASSEYVDTQYF.

This clonotype showed up just once. The chain employs TRBV19 and TRBJ1-5; 7 bases fit TRBD1. In germline, CDR1 is LNHDA, CDR2 SQIVND (reference sequence). V lost 1 base to trimming and J lost 5 bases; unmatched junction nucleotides: 5. The CDR3 consists of 15 residues. CDR3 amino acids: CASSIVSTGDQPQHF. CDR3 bases: TGTGCCAGTAGTATAGTATCAACAGGGGATCAGCCCCAGCATTTT.

The CDR3, as DNA: TGTGCCAGCAGTCCGTCCCGGGACAGGGGAGAGGGCACTGAAGCTTTCTTT. This encodes CASSPSRDRGEGTEAFF. The chain recombines TRBV6-5 with TRBJ1-1; 10 bases are shared with TRBD1. This CDR3 is built from 17 residues. J lost 4 bases, V lost 5 bases, and 13 bases had no gene match. Germline CDR1 and CDR2: MNHEY and SVGAGI.

This clonotype was counted a few times. V gene TRBV7-6 combines with J gene TRBJ2-3; D is tentatively TRBD1 or TRBD2 (5 bases each). Trimming removed 5 bases at V and 1 base at J, with 13 bases between. The CDR3 is 15 amino acids. Per germline, CDR1 SGHVS and CDR2 FNYEAQ. CDR3: CASSPDGARTDTQYF. CDR3 in DNA: TGTGCCAGCAGCCCTGACGGGGCCCGCACAGATACGCAGTATTTT.

The rearrangement links TRBV28 to TRBJ2-7; D unclear. With 2 bases removed from V and 6 bases from J, the gap between germline ends came to 8 bases. From germline, CDR1 is MDHEN and CDR2 SYDVKM. This CDR3 region has 12 residues. In nucleotides, the CDR3 is TGTGCCAGCAGTTTAAGGCTGGGCGAGCAGTACTTC. It specifies CASSLRLGEQYF.

This rearrangement joins TRBV5-1 to TRBJ2-5, with D perhaps TRBD1 (6 bases). CDR1 and CDR2 from the germline V gene are SGHRS and YFSETQ. CDR3 length equals 15 residues. Trimming removed 5 bases from V and 5 bases from J, with 19 bases in between. The CDR3 DNA reads as TGCGCCAGCAGTTCTGACCCAGGGGTATTGGAGACCCAGTACTTC. Translation: CASSSDPGVLETQYF.

Turning to this clonotype: A much larger clone sits a single nucleotide away, making a read error possible. This chain links TRBV7-2 with TRBJ2-3, with D unresolved. Germline CDR1 and CDR2: SGHTA and FQGNSA. The V gene lost 4 bases and the J gene lost 2 bases, with 10 bases spanning the gap. The CDR3 runs to 14 residues. Here the CDR3 reads CASSSPPTTDTQYF. The CDR3 bases are TGTGCCAGCAGCTCCCCGCCTACCACAGATACGCAGTATTTT. The whole variable domain, remainder taken from reference TRBV7-2 and TRBJ2-3, is GAGVSQSPSNKVTEKGKDVELRCDPISGHTALYWYRQSLGQGLEFLIYFQGNSAPDKSGLPSDRFSAERTGGSVSTLTIQRTQQEDSAVYLCASSSPPTTDTQYFGPGTRLTVL.

This clonotype appeared a few times. V usage is TRBV6-6 and J usage is TRBJ2-1; tentatively, D is TRBD1 (5 bases). This CDR3 has 15 amino acids. V lost 4 bases and J 9 bases, leaving 19 bases between the germline ends. Germline V gives CDR1 MNHNY, CDR2 SVGAGI (reference sequence). This CDR3 is CASSSPRLDSVEQFF. The CDR3, as DNA: TGTGCCAGCAGTTCTCCCCGCCTCGACAGTGTTGAGCAGTTCTTC.

The J gene is TRBJ2-3, the V gene TRBV12-3 or TRBV12-4; 9 positions match TRBD2. The junction had 5 bases not matched to a gene; V was cut back by 2 bases and J by 2 bases. CDR3 length: 16 amino acids. CDR3 sequence: CASSLRGGVDTDTQYF. As DNA, the CDR3 is TGTGCCAGCAGTTTACGCGGGGGGGTTGACACAGATACGCAGTATTTT.

In its sample, this clonotype was seen once. This chain connects TRBV7-2 to TRBJ2-7, with TRBD2 matching over 7 bases. The CDR3 is 16 residues long. V shed 4 bases, J shed 5 bases, and the junction held 14 bases outside the gene matches. CDR1 is SGHTA and CDR2 is FQGNSA in the germline V gene. The CDR3 sequence is CASSSSGWGGSNEQYF. CDR3 DNA: TGTGCCAGCAGCTCGTCAGGGTGGGGCGGGAGTAACGAGCAGTACTTC.

This clonotype was counted between two and nine times. This rearrangement joins TRBV2 to TRBJ2-1; 7 positions match TRBD2. With V trimmed by 7 bases and J by 10 bases, 19 bases remained unmatched. Germline loops: CDR1 SNHLY, CDR2 FYNNEI. The CDR3 has 16 residues. The CDR3 spells CASTNEGLAASTEQFF. CDR3 nucleotide sequence: TGTGCCAGCACCAACGAAGGGCTAGCGGCCTCGACGGAGCAGTTCTTC.

This clonotype was seen ten or more times. J is TRBJ1-6 and V is TRBV7-2, with 8 bases that match TRBD1. The trim removed 3 bases at V and 9 bases at J, leaving 4 bases unmatched. Germline loops: CDR1 SGHTA, CDR2 FQGNSA. There are 14 residues in the CDR3. CDR3 nucleotides: TGTGCCAGCAGCTTCGGACAGGGCACTTCACCCCTCCACTTT. It yields the protein CASSFGQGTSPLHF. The entire variable domain, with the rest obtained from reference TRBV7-2 and TRBJ1-6, is as follows: GAGVSQSPSNKVTEKGKDVELRCDPISGHTALYWYRQSLGQGLEFLIYFQGNSAPDKSGLPSDRFSAERTGGSVSTLTIQRTQQEDSAVYLCASSFGQGTSPLHFGNGTRLTVT.

CDR3 nucleotides: TGTGCCAGCAGTGCCCCCGGAGCGGGGGCGATGAGGGCCAAAAACATTCAGTACTTC. It codes for CASSAPGAGAMRAKNIQYF. The V gene is TRBV12-3 or TRBV12-4, the J gene TRBJ2-4, with 8 bases matching TRBD2. V trimming: 5 bases; J trimming: 1 base; junction bases outside the gene matches: 16. The length of the CDR3 is 19 residues.

The chain is built from TRBV11-2 and TRBJ1-2, with TRBD1 matching 7 bases. The germline CDR1 and CDR2 sequences are SGHAT and FQNNGV. V lost 5 bases to trimming and J lost 9 bases; unmatched junction nucleotides: 9. The CDR3 spans 13 residues. The CDR3 is CASSNTGVGSYTF. CDR3 DNA sequence: TGTGCCAGCAGCAACACAGGGGTCGGTAGCTACACCTTC.

The J gene is TRBJ1-5, the V gene TRBV12-3 or TRBV12-4; no clear D gene. This CDR3 region has 13 residues. With 3 bases removed from V and 9 bases from J, the gap between germline ends came to 12 bases. The CDR3 region is CASSFGGSLPQHF. DNA of the CDR3: TGTGCCAGCAGTTTCGGTGGGAGTCTGCCCCAGCATTTT.

This clonotype was observed a few times. The J gene is TRBJ2-3, the V gene TRBV10-2; 11 bases are a match to TRBD2. V lost 7 bases, J lost 3 bases, and 12 bases stayed unmatched. The germline V gene encodes CDR1 WSHSY and CDR2 SAAADI. The CDR3 is 17 residues long. The CDR3 DNA sequence: TGCGCCAGCACCCAGGGGGCTAGCGGGGGGCAGACAGATACGCAGTATTTT. It is translated as CASTQGASGGQTDTQYF.

This clonotype showed up just a few times. This chain connects TRBV12-3 or TRBV12-4 to TRBJ1-4; D is ambiguous. The CDR3 covers 12 residues. Trimming left V 7 bases short and J 7 bases short, with 10 bases between. CDR3 loop: CASTVSPEKLFF. CDR3 nucleotide sequence: TGTGCCAGCACCGTGTCCCCTGAAAAACTGTTTTTT.

The chain joins TRBV7-6 to TRBJ2-1, with D uncertain. The DNA end is more similar to TRBJ2-7, so the J call may be wrong. The CDR3 has 13 amino acids. Germline CDR1 reads SGHVS; CDR2 reads FNYEAQ. The CDR3 DNA follows: TGTGCCAGCAGCCCGTCCTACTACAATGAGCAGTACTTC. Its translation: CASSPSYYNEQYF.

This clonotype was seen a handful of times. The V call is TRBV7-9, the J call TRBJ2-3, with unresolved D. The CDR3 sequence is 12 residues long. V was cut by 5 bases and J by 7 bases, with 10 bases left in between. The germline V gene has CDR1 SEHNR and CDR2 FQNEAQ (reference sequence). The CDR3 protein is CASSPSSNTQYF. DNA of the CDR3: TGTGCCAGCAGCCCTTCGTCGAATACGCAGTATTTT.

The chain combines TRBV20-1 with TRBJ1-5; D gene unclear. The germline V gene has CDR1 DFQATT and CDR2 SNEGSKA (reference sequence). This CDR3 comprises 13 residues. Between the trimmed V and J ends, which lost 3 bases and 9 bases, there was a span of 15 bases. CDR3 residues: CSASEAVLRPQHF. CDR3 coding DNA: TGCAGTGCTAGCGAGGCAGTCCTAAGGCCCCAGCATTTT.

The chain joins TRBV27 to TRBJ2-2; TRBD1 might be the D (6 bases). This CDR3 region has 14 residues. CDR1 and CDR2 from the germline V gene are MNHEY and SMNVEV (reference sequence). Trimming removed 7 bases at V and 8 bases at J, with 17 bases between. CDR3 protein: CASTLIRGLGELFF. The CDR3 DNA follows: TGTGCCAGCACCCTAATCAGGGGCCTGGGGGAGCTGTTTTTT.

The chain combines TRBV12-3 or TRBV12-4 with TRBJ1-5; D gene unclear. The CDR3 extends over 14 amino acids. Trimming stripped 5 bases from V and 4 bases from J, with 12 bases between. CDR3 sequence reads: CASSPGIGNQPQHF. CDR3 in DNA: TGTGCCAGCAGTCCGGGGATAGGGAATCAGCCCCAGCATTTT.

On this clonotype itself: A junction boundary mismatches the germline segment, possibly from a read error. This chain connects TRBV27 to TRBJ2-5; 7 nucleotides align to TRBD1. Germline CDR1 MNHEY, CDR2 SMNVEV (reference sequence). The CDR3 contains 19 residues. CDR3 in amino acids: CASSLSMQPTGTAQETQYF. DNA for the CDR3: TGTGCCAGCAGTCTATCCATGCAACCGACCGGGACAGCACAAGAGACCCAGTACTTC.

V gene TRBV12-3 or TRBV12-4 combines with J gene TRBJ1-1; D gene unclear. V was shortened by 3 bases and J by 3 bases, with 11 bases between the two germline ends. This CDR3 is 14 amino acids long. The CDR3 here is CASSFSVLDTEAFF. Written as DNA, the CDR3 is TGTGCCAGCAGTTTTAGTGTCCTGGACACTGAAGCTTTCTTT.

V is TRBV7-2 and J is TRBJ2-4, with D possibly being TRBD1 or TRBD2 (5 bases each). Trimming pared 5 bases from V and 8 bases from J, leaving 19 bases between. Germline CDR1 SGHTA, CDR2 FQGNSA. The length of the CDR3 is 15 residues. The CDR3 nucleotides read TGTGCCAGCAGCCCCCCCTCTCAGCGAGGGGACATTCAGTACTTC. Amino acids: CASSPPSQRGDIQYF.